This is a list of T cell receptor beta chains from one sample in a study of shared clonotypes between healthy human individuals. Data came from immunoSEQ multiplex PCR; TCRdb stores just in-frame clones and leaves some out. The data show 2 million to 2.5 million clones, over 85% seen once. What was sequenced was naive CD4+ T cells from PBMCs. These receptors were collected from a young man in good health. Some clones in this sample may be carry-over from other donors' samples. Both conserved end residues are part of each CDR3. D genes are given only for firm matches. For some rows the clone size is stated as once, few or many, or as a class when expanded; others skip it.

j_call clone_size d_call v_call cdr3_aa cdr3_nt
TRBJ2-1 . . TRBV5-1 CASSLEHITYNEQFF TGCGCCAGCAGCTTGGAGCACATTACCTACAATGAGCAGTTCTTC
TRBJ1-3 . . TRBV11-2 CASRWSSGPNRNTIYF TGTGCCAGCAGGTGGTCATCCGGGCCGAACCGAAACACCATATATTTT
TRBJ2-3 . . TRBV10-3 CAISLRATSAVPDTQYF TGTGCCATCAGTCTACGAGCGACATCGGCGGTCCCAGATACGCAGTATTTT
TRBJ2-1 . TRBD1 TRBV7-7 CASSPNRGNEQFF TGTGCCAGCAGCCCAAACAGGGGGAATGAGCAGTTCTTC
TRBJ2-3 . TRBD2 TRBV6-5 CASSYSIAGGGDTQYF TGTGCCAGCAGTTACTCGATAGCGGGAGGAGGGGATACGCAGTATTTT
TRBJ2-1 . . TRBV9 CASSESRDRRSYNEQFF TGTGCCAGCAGCGAATCCAGGGACCGACGCTCCTACAATGAGCAGTTCTTC
TRBJ2-7 . . TRBV28 CASSYPPEPYEQYF TGTGCCAGCAGCTATCCTCCCGAACCCTACGAGCAGTACTTC
TRBJ2-3 once . TRBV7-2 CASSRFDTQYF TGTGCCAGCAGCCGCTTCGATACGCAGTATTTT
TRBJ1-1 . . TRBV5-4 CASSLSGGKIEAFF TGTGCCAGCAGCTTGTCGGGGGGCAAAATTGAAGCTTTCTTT
TRBJ1-1 . . TRBV7-8 CASSLVWGRGNTEAFF TGTGCCAGCAGCTTAGTTTGGGGTCGGGGCAACACTGAAGCTTTCTTT
TRBJ1-2 . TRBD1 TRBV28 CASSHRGNNGYTF TGTGCCAGCAGTCACAGGGGGAATAATGGCTACACCTTC
TRBJ1-1 . . TRBV25-1 CASSGKGGRNTEAFF TGTGCCAGCAGCGGAAAGGGGGGGCGGAACACTGAAGCTTTCTTT
TRBJ2-6 . . TRBV5-4 CASSRPIYSGANVLTF TGTGCCAGCAGCCGACCCATATACTCTGGGGCCAACGTCCTGACTTTC
TRBJ2-3 once . TRBV7-3 CASSLSADTQYF TGTGCCAGCAGCTTAAGTGCAGATACGCAGTATTTT
TRBJ1-5 . TRBD1 TRBV28 CASQPGQGYQPQHF TGTGCCAGTCAACCGGGACAGGGGTATCAGCCCCAGCATTTT
TRBJ1-4 . . TRBV19 CASSPVSARGEKLFF TGTGCCAGTAGCCCCGTCTCCGCCCGGGGTGAAAAACTGTTTTTT
TRBJ2-5 . TRBD1 TRBV2 CASSSDRGETQYF TGTGCCAGCAGTTCGGACAGGGGGGAGACCCAGTACTTC
TRBJ2-7 . . TRBV6-5 CASSYSPSEAYEQYF TGTGCCAGCAGTTACTCCCCGTCAGAGGCCTACGAGCAGTACTTC
TRBJ2-1 . TRBD2 TRBV4-1 CASSQDALAVSSYNEQFF TGCGCCAGCAGCCAGGATGCCCTAGCGGTTTCCTCCTACAATGAGCAGTTCTTC
TRBJ2-3 . . TRBV18 CASSPRLASTDTQYF TGTGCCAGCTCACCCCGCCTAGCTAGCACAGATACGCAGTATTTT
TRBJ2-1 . . TRBV5-4 CASSGGNEQFF TGTGCCAGCAGTGGGGGCAATGAGCAGTTCTTC
TRBJ1-1 . TRBD1 TRBV28 CASSGGFGTEAFF TGTGCTAGCTCAGGGGGCTTTGGCACTGAAGCTTTCTTT
TRBJ2-3 . TRBD1 TRBV5-1 CASSPGQGVTQLSTDTQYF TGCGCCAGCAGCCCTGGACAGGGGGTGACCCAATTGAGCACAGATACGCAGTATTTT
TRBJ2-7 . . TRBV29-1 CSVEVGKRYYEQYF TGCAGCGTTGAAGTAGGGAAGCGGTACTACGAGCAGTACTTC
TRBJ1-1 . . TRBV7-2 CASSLAGTEAFF TGTGCCAGCAGCTTAGCTGGCACTGAAGCTTTCTTT
TRBJ1-3 . . TRBV4-2 CASSLVGTGNTIYF TGTGCCAGCAGCCTAGTAGGGACTGGAAACACCATATATTTT
TRBJ1-6 . . TRBV28 CASSYPGNHNSPLHF TGTGCCAGCAGTTACCCAGGGAATCATAATTCACCCCTCCACTTT
TRBJ1-1 . . TRBV18 CASSPAGNTEAFF TGTGCCAGCTCACCTGCCGGTAACACTGAAGCTTTCTTT